This TCR beta chain was sequenced during a study of blood T cell repertoires in COVID-19. Study-level background: Specimens from acute and convalescent COVID-19 originated in the United States, Italy and Spain. T cells, B-cell-depleted T cells, or PBMCs supplied cDNA or gDNA.

Seattle-derived patients entered the study during active infection and were followed longitudinally. In the authors' methods: By means of reference gene primer amplification, nucleated cell counts were estimated. Profiled with immunoSEQ multiplex PCR; TCRdb holds only in-frame clones, not every one. V and J calls and clone size are as listed in that table; D and trimming were resolved from the DNA. The top ten hold 8.5% to 12% of the sample, which has 300,000 to 450,000 clones, roughly 86% seen once. The germline V and J ends were trimmed by 3 bases and 4 bases, with 9 bases remaining between them. The CDR3 runs 13 residues. The germline CDR1 and CDR2 sequences are MNHEY and SMNVEV (reference sequence).

The chain combines TRBV27 with TRBJ1-2, with D tentatively TRBD1 (5 bases). This TCR was recovered from a woman aged 25 to 45 with COVID-19, enrolled during active disease. What was sequenced was peripheral blood. Here the CDR3 reads CASSFGGSYGYTF. The CDR3, as DNA: TGTGCCAGCAGTTTCGGGGGGTCCTATGGCTACACCTTC.